This T cell receptor (beta chain) was identified in a study of metastatic and nonmetastatic thyroid tumors. This clone was seen at least ten times. What it recognizes is unknown. Being one base from a much bigger clone, this may be a read error. With MiXCR, TCRdb called clones anew from the PCR reads. The table has over 10,000 clones, 24% seen once. General observations from the study: Malignant tumors reportedly showed significantly higher TCR beta diversity than benign nodules in both blood and tumor.

Thyroid surgery was preceded by no treatment in any patient. This CDR3 has 15 residues. Germline CDR1 is LNHDA and CDR2 is SQIVND (reference sequence). The specimen was blood. The origin of this receptor is a male donor with papillary thyroid cancer or a benign thyroid nodule (not recorded which). Some clones in this sample may be carry-over from other donors' samples. The V and J genes are TRBV19 and TRBJ1-4; no definite D call. CDR3 in amino acids: CASSIFSTTNGKLFF. As DNA, the CDR3 is TGTGCCAGTAGTATCTTCAGCACAACTAATGGAAAACTGTTTTTT.